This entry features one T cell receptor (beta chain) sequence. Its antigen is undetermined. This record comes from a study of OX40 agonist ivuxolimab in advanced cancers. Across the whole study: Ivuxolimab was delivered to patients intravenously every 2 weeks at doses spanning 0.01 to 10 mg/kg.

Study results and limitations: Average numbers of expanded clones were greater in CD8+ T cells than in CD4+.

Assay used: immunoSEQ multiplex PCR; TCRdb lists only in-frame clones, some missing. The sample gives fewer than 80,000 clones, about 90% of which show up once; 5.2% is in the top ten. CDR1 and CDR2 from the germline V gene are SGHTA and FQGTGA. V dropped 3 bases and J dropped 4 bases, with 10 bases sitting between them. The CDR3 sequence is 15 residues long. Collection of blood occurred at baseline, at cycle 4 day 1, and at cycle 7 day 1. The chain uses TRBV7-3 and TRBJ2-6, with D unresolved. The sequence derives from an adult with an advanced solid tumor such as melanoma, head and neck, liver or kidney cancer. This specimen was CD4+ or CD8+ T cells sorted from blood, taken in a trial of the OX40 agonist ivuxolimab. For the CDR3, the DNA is TGTGCCAGCAGCTTGGGTCCGCCCGGGGCCAACGTCCTGACTTTC. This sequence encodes CASSLGPPGANVLTF. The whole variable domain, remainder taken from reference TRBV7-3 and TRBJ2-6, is GAGVSQTPSNKVTEKGKYVELRCDPISGHTALYWYRQSLGQGPEFLIYFQGTGAADDSGLPNDRFFAVRPEGSVSTLKIQRTERGDSAVYLCASSLGPPGANVLTFGAGSRLTVL.